The source of this T cell receptor beta chain is a study of blood T cell repertoires in COVID-19. Turning to the study itself: The United States, Italy and Spain supplied acute and convalescent COVID-19 samples. Sources were T cells, B-cell-depleted T cells, or PBMCs; the material itself was cDNA or gDNA.

Original handling: Amplification with reference gene primers provided the estimates of nucleated cell counts. Using immunoSEQ multiplex PCR, the repertoire was profiled, and TCRdb retains in-frame clones only, with some absent. V and J calls and clone size follow that table, whereas D and trimming were derived from the DNA. Among 100,000 to 150,000 clones listed, more than 85% were seen once. Germline loops: CDR1 SGHKS, CDR2 YYEKEE (reference sequence). The CDR3 runs 14 residues. Losses at the gene ends were 6 bases for V and 7 bases for J; bases not matched to a gene: 11. The source is a man aged 50 to 60 with active or convalescent COVID-19. V usage is TRBV5-5 and J usage is TRBJ2-5; 8 bases match TRBD2. Material: peripheral blood. This chain's CDR3 is CASTSTSGGGTQYF. As DNA, the CDR3 is TGTGCCAGCACCTCAACGAGCGGGGGAGGGACCCAGTACTTC.